Following are 23 T cell receptor beta chains from one sample sequenced in a study of identifying expanded T cells in peripheral blood. Data came from immunoSEQ multiplex PCR; TCRdb stores just in-frame clones and leaves some out. Among 60,000 to 70,000 clones, approximately 80% were seen once, and the ten largest hold about 20%. The material sequenced was blood. All receptors come from a person aged 18 to 75 in good health.

The chain uses TRBV7-8 and TRBJ2-3; no firm D call. Trimming removed 5 bases at V and 6 bases at J, with 12 bases between. Germline CDR1 is SGHVS and CDR2 is FQNEAQ. This CDR3 has 13 residues. In DNA form, the CDR3 reads TGTGCCAGCAGCCCTCCAAATGCGGATACGCAGTATTTT. This translates into CASSPPNADTQYF.

This clone was detected once. The J gene is TRBJ2-1, the V gene TRBV4-1; D might be TRBD2 (6 bases). This CDR3 spans 16 amino acids. The germline V gene encodes CDR1 MGHRA and CDR2 YSYEKL. Between the trimmed V and J ends, which lost 2 bases and 4 bases, there was a span of 15 bases. The DNA for the CDR3 is TGCGCCAGCAGCCAACTCTTTGGTAGCGGATACAATGAGCAGTTCTTC. Translation gives CASSQLFGSGYNEQFF.

This clone appeared once. This rearrangement joins TRBV28 to TRBJ1-5; D is undetermined. CDR3 length: 13 residues. The V end was cut by 4 bases, the J end by 6 bases, with 10 bases between. The V gene's germline CDR1 is MDHEN and CDR2 SYDVKM. The CDR3 here is CASSSTPLQPQHF. In DNA, the CDR3 is TGTGCCAGCAGTTCTACACCCCTTCAGCCCCAGCATTTT.

V is TRBV29-1 and J is TRBJ2-5, with D unresolved. Germline values: CDR1 SQVTM, CDR2 ANQGSEA. The CDR3 consists of 13 residues. V was shortened by 1 base and J by 5 bases, with 11 bases between the two germline ends. The CDR3 reads CSVEVGGAETQYF. The CDR3 DNA follows: TGCAGCGTTGAAGTTGGCGGAGCGGAGACCCAGTACTTC.

The chain is built from TRBV6-1 and TRBJ2-5; D is ambiguous. Germline-derived CDR1 and CDR2 are MNHNS and SASEGT. V was trimmed by 4 bases and J by 0 bases, leaving 12 bases between them. CDR3 length: 15 amino acids. The CDR3 DNA follows: TGTGCCAGCAGTGTCGTATGGGGTGACCAAGAGACCCAGTACTTC. Translating gives CASSVVWGDQETQYF.

The chain employs TRBV6-5 and TRBJ2-1; the D is unclear. The V end lost 0 bases, the J end lost 6 bases, and 12 bases lay between the germline ends. The CDR3 sequence is 15 residues long. The germline CDR1 and CDR2 sequences are MNHEY and SVGAGI. The CDR3 DNA sequence: TGTGCCAGCAGTTACTCAAGGAGCTTCGGCAATGAGCAGTTCTTC. It is translated as CASSYSRSFGNEQFF.

The chain combines TRBV30 with TRBJ2-1; D may be TRBD2 (5 bases). The germline gives CDR1 GTSNPN, CDR2 SVGIG (reference sequence). V lost 0 bases and J lost 5, with 8 bases in between. This CDR3 contains 13 residues. As DNA, the CDR3 is TGTGCCTGGAGTGTTTCGGGAAACAATGAGCAGTTCTTC. Residues: CAWSVSGNNEQFF.

This chain joins TRBV6-5 and TRBJ1-2; D might be TRBD1 (5 bases). Germline lookup yields CDR1 MNHEY and CDR2 SVGAGI. V lost 6 bases to trimming and J lost 4 bases, with 15 bases between them. CDR3 size: 14 residues. The DNA for the CDR3 is TGTGCCAGCAGACGCCCACAGGTCGGCTATGGCTACACCTTC. Protein sequence: CASRRPQVGYGYTF.

This sequence joins TRBV7-9 and TRBJ2-3; 9 bases agree with TRBD2. The CDR3 totals 12 residues. Germline V gives CDR1 SEHNR, CDR2 FQNEAQ (reference sequence). J was trimmed by 14 bases and V by 7 bases; bases with no gene match: 10. As DNA, the CDR3 is TGTGCCAGCAACATTATGGGACTAGCTCCGTATTTT. Encoded protein: CASNIMGLAPYF.

The V gene is TRBV4-1, the J gene TRBJ2-3; 7 positions agree with TRBD1. V gave up 6 bases and J gave up 2 bases; unmatched junction bases: 11. Germline lookup yields CDR1 MGHRA and CDR2 YSYEKL. This CDR3 spans 16 amino acids. The CDR3 DNA is TGCGCCAGCAGGCACCGGGACAGAGTACTCACAGATACGCAGTATTTT. It specifies CASRHRDRVLTDTQYF.

This clone has more than one count but fewer than ten. This chain links TRBV2 with TRBJ1-2; no definite D call. The V and J ends lost 4 bases and 5 bases respectively, with 8 bases between them. This CDR3 contains 12 residues. Germline V gene sequence: CDR1 SNHLY, CDR2 FYNNEI. The CDR3 region has the DNA TGTGCCAGCAGTGTACACTCATATGGCTACACCTTC. Translating it yields CASSVHSYGYTF.

J is TRBJ1-3 and V is TRBV25-1; the match to TRBD1 covers 7 bases. CDR1 and CDR2 (germline): MGHDK, SYGVNS. V shed 4 bases, J shed 0 bases, and the junction held 6 bases outside the gene matches. The length of the CDR3 is 16 residues. The CDR3 loop reads CASSARQGSSGNTIYF. The CDR3 coding sequence is TGTGCCAGCAGTGCCCGACAGGGTAGCTCTGGAAACACCATATATTTT.

Turning to this clone: An end of the junction does not agree with germline; a read error may underlie this. This chain uses TRBV27 with TRBJ2-5; D not certain. Per the germline V gene, CDR1 is MNHEY and CDR2 is SMNVEV (reference sequence). The CDR3 extends over 14 amino acids. The CDR3 DNA reads TGTGCCAGCAGTGTATCTCGGCTCCAAGAGACCCAGTACTTC. Its translation is CASSVSRLQETQYF.

CDR3 nucleotide sequence: TGTGCCAGCAGTCAAACAGGGAACTATGGCTACACCTTC. The encoded protein is CASSQTGNYGYTF. J is TRBJ1-2 and V is TRBV6-5, with D possibly TRBD1 on 6 matching bases. CDR3 length equals 13 residues. Germline assignment: CDR1 MNHEY and CDR2 SVGAGI. The ends were cut back, 5 bases at V and 2 bases at J, with 9 bases in the middle.

The chain is built from TRBV28 and TRBJ2-1; D is unclear. V shed 6 bases and J shed 2 bases, with 17 bases lying between them. The CDR3 sequence is 16 residues long. The germline V gene has CDR1 MDHEN and CDR2 SYDVKM. This CDR3 is CASRSPGGAPYNEQFF. For the CDR3, the DNA is TGTGCCAGCAGGTCCCCCGGCGGAGCCCCCTACAATGAGCAGTTCTTC.

The chain combines TRBV7-2 with TRBJ2-2; perhaps TRBD1 as D (5 bases). Trimming removed 5 bases from V and 3 bases from J, with 10 bases in between. CDR3 length equals 14 residues. The germline gives CDR1 SGHTA, CDR2 FQGNSA. CDR3 residues: CASSRTRDTGELFF. DNA for the CDR3: TGTGCCAGCAGCCGGACAAGAGACACCGGGGAGCTGTTTTTT.

The chain has TRBV6-5 and TRBJ2-7, with 9 bases identical to TRBD2. Germline-derived CDR1 and CDR2 are MNHEY and SVGAGI. The CDR3 totals 14 residues. V shed 7 bases, J shed 4 bases, and the junction held 8 bases outside the gene matches. The CDR3, as DNA: TGTGCCAGCACCGAGGCGGGAGGGGAATACGAGCAGTACTTC. This translates into CASTEAGGEYEQYF.

V and J are TRBV30 and TRBJ1-3; TRBD1 is a possible D gene (6 bases). Germline V CDR1 and CDR2: GTSNPN, SVGIG (reference sequence). The CDR3 extends over 14 amino acids. With 3 bases removed from V and 2 bases from J, the gap between germline ends came to 11 bases. In DNA, the CDR3 is TGTGCCTGGAGCCAGGGGACTCCTGGAAACACCATATATTTT. Translating gives CAWSQGTPGNTIYF.

V and J are TRBV5-5 and TRBJ1-6, with D perhaps matching TRBD1 (5 bases). Germline lookup yields CDR1 SGHKS and CDR2 YYEKEE (reference sequence). The CDR3 is 14 amino acids. Trimming cost V 0 bases and J 11 bases, with 12 bases left between them. The CDR3 bases are TGTGCCAGCAGCTTGGCAACCACAGGACCACCCCTCCACTTT. Amino acids: CASSLATTGPPLHF.

The chain uses TRBV9 and TRBJ2-1, with 13 nucleotides matching TRBD2. V was pared by 2 bases and J by 7 bases, with 3 bases of the junction left unmatched. Germline lookup yields CDR1 SGDLS and CDR2 YYNGEE. This CDR3 has 15 residues. The CDR3, as DNA: TGTGCCAGCAGCGTGACTAGCGGGGGGAGAAATGAGCAGTTCTTC. Translated: CASSVTSGGRNEQFF.

This rearrangement joins TRBV2 to TRBJ2-3; D ambiguous. Germline V gene lookup returns CDR1 SNHLY and CDR2 FYNNEI. This CDR3 has 11 amino acids. Between the trimmed V and J ends, which lost 8 bases and 5 bases, there was a span of 8 bases. The CDR3 sequence: CASSDGDTQYF. In DNA, the CDR3 is TGTGCCAGCTCGGATGGAGATACGCAGTATTTT.

This clone was counted a single time. The junction differs from germline at one of its ends, possibly a read error. J is TRBJ2-6 and V is TRBV30; D ambiguous. There are 13 residues in the CDR3. Germline V lookup: CDR1 GTSNPN, CDR2 SVGIG (reference sequence). CDR3 region: CAWGVSGANVLTF. The CDR3 DNA sequence: TGTGCCTGGGGTGTCTCTGGGGCCAACGTCCTGACTTTC.

This rearrangement joins TRBV6-4 to TRBJ2-1; 9 positions agree with TRBD2. Germline V gene lookup returns CDR1 MRHNA and CDR2 SNTAGT. The CDR3 has 15 residues. The V and J ends lost 0 bases and 8 bases, in that order; junction bases with no gene match: 5. CDR3 in amino acids: CASSDSGLATDEQFF. The CDR3 nucleotides are TGTGCCAGCAGTGACTCAGGACTAGCGACCGATGAGCAGTTCTTC.